This T cell receptor beta chain was profiled in a study of T cells in Graves' hyperthyroidism and ophthalmopathy. Study-level results: Median prediction lead before ophthalmopathy onset was 6.5 months with the model. The authors' 13 V-J model separated ophthalmopathy from stable hyperthyroidism. Blood shared most expanded thyroid clonotypes above 0.001.

Amplification yielded TCR beta CDR3 regions, with RNA transcripts as the source. HTBI primers were used for first-round RT-PCR of the TCR CDR3. TCRdb reanalysed the multiplex PCR reads using MiXCR and keeps one entry per CDR3 protein. Altogether roughly 510,000 distinct CDR3 sequences are present, approximately 49% being singletons, with the ten largest covering about two fifths. This clonotype was counted many times. What it binds is unknown. Deletions cut 4 bases from V and 2 bases from J, with 15 bases between. CDR1 is SGHNT and CDR2 is YYREEE in the germline V gene (reference sequence). This CDR3 is 15 amino acids long.

This chain uses TRBV5-4 with TRBJ1-2; unclear D gene. Material: peripheral blood or thyroid tissue (not recorded which). The receptor comes from an adult woman with Graves' disease, either hyperthyroidism or ophthalmopathy (not recorded which). Written as DNA, the CDR3 is TGTGCCAGCAGCCACATAGTCCGGGAAAACTATGGCTACACCTTC. Translated, it gives CASSHIVRENYGYTF.